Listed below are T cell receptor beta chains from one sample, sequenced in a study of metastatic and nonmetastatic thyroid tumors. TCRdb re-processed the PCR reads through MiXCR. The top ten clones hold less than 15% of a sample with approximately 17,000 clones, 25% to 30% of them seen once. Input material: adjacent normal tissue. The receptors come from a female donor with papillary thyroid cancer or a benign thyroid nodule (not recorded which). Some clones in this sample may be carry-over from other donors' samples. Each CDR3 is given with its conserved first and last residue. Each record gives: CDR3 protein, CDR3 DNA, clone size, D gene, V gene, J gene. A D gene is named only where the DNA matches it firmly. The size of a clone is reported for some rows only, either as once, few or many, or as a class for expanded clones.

cdr3_aa: CASSEGRGQSGANVLTF; cdr3_nt: TGTGCCAGCAGTGAAGGTCGGGGCCAATCCGGGGCCAACGTCCTGACTTTC; clone_size: few; d_call: NA; v_call: TRBV6-1; j_call: TRBJ2-6
cdr3_aa: CASSPPQGLTNEKLFF; cdr3_nt: TGTGCCAGCAGCCCGCCACAGGGTCTAACTAATGAAAAACTGTTTTTT; clone_size: NA; d_call: NA; v_call: TRBV7-9; j_call: TRBJ1-4
cdr3_aa: CASSLDSKENTEAFF; cdr3_nt: TGTGCCAGCAGCTTGGACAGTAAAGAGAACACTGAAGCTTTCTTT; clone_size: NA; d_call: NA; v_call: TRBV5-4; j_call: TRBJ1-1
cdr3_aa: CASSPEDFGYMNTEAFF; cdr3_nt: TGCGCCAGCAGCCCCGAAGACTTTGGCTACATGAACACTGAAGCTTTCTTT; clone_size: few; d_call: NA; v_call: TRBV5-1; j_call: TRBJ1-1
cdr3_aa: CASSADRVKPANEKLFF; cdr3_nt: TGTGCCAGTAGTGCGGACAGGGTTAAACCAGCTAATGAAAAACTGTTTTTT; clone_size: once; d_call: TRBD1; v_call: TRBV19; j_call: TRBJ1-4
cdr3_aa: CSAGRDGVRGPQHF; cdr3_nt: TGCAGTGCTGGCAGGGACGGTGTAAGAGGGCCCCAGCATTTT; clone_size: NA; d_call: NA; v_call: TRBV20-1; j_call: TRBJ1-5
cdr3_aa: CASRGARAGGELFF; cdr3_nt: TGTGCCAGCAGGGGGGCGAGGGCCGGCGGGGAGCTGTTTTTT; clone_size: few; d_call: NA; v_call: TRBV2; j_call: TRBJ2-2
cdr3_aa: CSATRGLPHRSYGYTF; cdr3_nt: TGCAGTGCTACGCGGGGTCTGCCCCATAGGAGCTATGGCTACACCTTC; clone_size: NA; d_call: NA; v_call: TRBV20-1; j_call: TRBJ1-2
cdr3_aa: CASSERPRNTGELFF; cdr3_nt: TGTGCCAGCAGTGAACGGCCCAGGAACACCGGGGAGCTGTTTTTT; clone_size: NA; d_call: NA; v_call: TRBV6-1; j_call: TRBJ2-2
cdr3_aa: CASSLSTGGGQPQHF; cdr3_nt: TGTGCCAGCAGCTTATCGACAGGGGGTGGTCAGCCCCAGCATTTT; clone_size: NA; d_call: TRBD1; v_call: TRBV7-8; j_call: TRBJ1-5
cdr3_aa: CASSPDRVSAFF; cdr3_nt: TGTGCCAGCAGCCCAGACAGGGTGTCGGCTTTCTTT; clone_size: NA; d_call: TRBD1; v_call: TRBV3-1; j_call: TRBJ1-1
cdr3_aa: CASSYPPLADNEQFF; cdr3_nt: TGTGCCAGCAGTTATCCCCCATTAGCGGACAATGAGCAGTTCTTC; clone_size: NA; d_call: NA; v_call: TRBV6-2/TRBV6-3; j_call: TRBJ2-1
cdr3_aa: CASTSDRRETGELFF; cdr3_nt: NA; clone_size: many; d_call: NA; v_call: TRBV19; j_call: TRBJ2-2
cdr3_aa: CASSPGGPLAGSGETQYF; cdr3_nt: TGTGCCAGCAGCCCCGGTGGCCCCCTGGCAGGGTCGGGGGAGACCCAGTACTTC; clone_size: NA; d_call: NA; v_call: TRBV6-1; j_call: TRBJ2-5
cdr3_aa: CASSYYRGSPYEQYF; cdr3_nt: TGTGCCAGCAGTTACTACAGGGGTTCGCCCTACGAGCAGTACTTC; clone_size: NA; d_call: TRBD1; v_call: TRBV12-3/TRBV12-4; j_call: TRBJ2-7
cdr3_aa: CSAKTGGLEQYF; cdr3_nt: TGCAGTGCTAAAACAGGGGGCCTCGAGCAGTACTTC; clone_size: many; d_call: TRBD1; v_call: TRBV20-1; j_call: TRBJ2-7
cdr3_aa: CASFSAAGGDVYEQFF; cdr3_nt: TGTGCCAGCTTTTCGGCAGCGGGAGGAGACGTTTATGAGCAGTTCTTC; clone_size: medium-sized; d_call: TRBD2; v_call: TRBV2; j_call: TRBJ2-1
cdr3_aa: CSAGGLAGTRPFF; cdr3_nt: TGCAGTGCTGGTGGACTAGCGGGGACAAGGCCGTTCTTC; clone_size: NA; d_call: TRBD2; v_call: TRBV20-1; j_call: TRBJ2-1
cdr3_aa: CASSLDFTPNTEAFF; cdr3_nt: TGCGCCAGCAGCTTGGACTTTACTCCGAACACTGAAGCTTTCTTT; clone_size: few; d_call: NA; v_call: TRBV5-1; j_call: TRBJ1-1
cdr3_aa: CATSRTSGIPEFF; cdr3_nt: TGTGCCACCAGCAGAACCAGCGGGATACCGGAGTTCTTC; clone_size: NA; d_call: TRBD2; v_call: TRBV15; j_call: TRBJ2-1
cdr3_aa: CASSLESRIVYEQYF; cdr3_nt: TGCGCCAGCAGCTTGGAAAGTCGCATAGTCTACGAGCAGTACTTC; clone_size: NA; d_call: NA; v_call: TRBV5-1; j_call: TRBJ2-7
cdr3_aa: CASRPGDGYYTDTQYF; cdr3_nt: TGTGCCAGCAGGCCTGGGGACGGGTATTACACAGATACGCAGTATTTT; clone_size: NA; d_call: NA; v_call: TRBV7-4; j_call: TRBJ2-3
cdr3_aa: CASSAPRGRAKYEQYF; cdr3_nt: TGTGCCAGCAGTGCCCCTCGCGGGAGGGCTAAATACGAGCAGTACTTC; clone_size: NA; d_call: TRBD2; v_call: TRBV2; j_call: TRBJ2-7
cdr3_aa: CASSGGRLSTDTQYF; cdr3_nt: TGTGCCAGTAGTGGAGGGAGACTTAGCACAGATACGCAGTATTTT; clone_size: NA; d_call: NA; v_call: TRBV19; j_call: TRBJ2-3